The sequence of this T cell receptor (beta chain) was determined in a study of blood T cell repertoires in COVID-19. This clone has just a few counts. TCRdb's copy holds only in-frame clones and misses some; the assay was immunoSEQ multiplex PCR. The sample consists of 100,000 or so clones, less than 85% of them appearing once. The CDR3 extends over 15 amino acids. CDR1 is GTSNPN, CDR2 SVGIG, per germline (reference sequence). The V gene lost 2 bases and the J gene lost 11 bases, with 22 bases spanning the gap. This TCR derives from a woman in her sixties or seventies with active or convalescent COVID-19. The sequencing input was peripheral blood. V gene TRBV30 combines with J gene TRBJ1-3; no reliable D call. The CDR3 DNA is TGTGCCTGGAGTCGGACCCCAGCGGGCTCAACCTCCATATATTTT. This encodes CAWSRTPAGSTSIYF. Using reference TRBV30 and TRBJ1-3 for the parts outside the CDR3, the full variable domain is SQTIHQWPATLVQPVGSPLSLECTVEGTSNPNLYWYRQAAGRGLQLLFYSVGIGQISSEVPQNLSASRPQDRQFILSSKKLLLSDSGFYLCAWSRTPAGSTSIYFGEGSWLTVV.